These 27 T cell receptor beta chains came from one sample sequenced in a study of cytomegalovirus exposure and HLA in healthy donors. 13 Jbeta primers and 60 Vbeta primers were used for the PCR. TCRdb's table, derived via immunoSEQ multiplex PCR, lists solely in-frame clones and lacks some. The table lists some 270,000 clones, 80% of them singletons. Sample: PBMCs. These receptors were taken from a girl aged 2 to 9 in good health and CMV-seronegative.

For the CDR3, the DNA is TGTGCCACTACAAAAGGGGGCTCCTACGAGCAGTACTTC. Translation gives CATTKGGSYEQYF. V and J are TRBV2 and TRBJ2-7; tentatively, D is TRBD1 (6 bases). Germline-derived CDR1 and CDR2 are SNHLY and FYNNEI. The CDR3 runs 13 residues. V dropped 10 bases and J dropped 0 bases, with 13 bases sitting between them.

This chain connects TRBV4-2 to TRBJ1-5; no clear D. Germline lookup yields CDR1 LGHNA and CDR2 YNFKEQ. The CDR3 loop spans 15 amino acids. Deletions cut 0 bases from V and 0 bases from J, with 6 bases between. CDR3 residues: CASSQEVYSNQPQHF. The CDR3 DNA reads as TGTGCCAGCAGCCAAGAAGTCTATAGCAATCAGCCCCAGCATTTT.

The chain employs TRBV27 and TRBJ2-1; perhaps TRBD2 as D (6 bases). V gave up 3 bases and J gave up 2 bases, with 14 bases separating them. Germline V CDR1 and CDR2: MNHEY, SMNVEV (reference sequence). The CDR3 runs 16 residues. CDR3 in amino acids: CASSFKRCGTYNEQFF. The CDR3 DNA sequence: TGTGCCAGCAGTTTTAAGCGCTGCGGGACCTACAATGAGCAGTTCTTC.

CDR3 sequence (DNA): TGTGCCAGCAGCCTTAGCGGGGGGGGAGTGAATGAGCAGTTCTTC. Encoded protein: CASSLSGGGVNEQFF. The gene calls are TRBV27 and TRBJ2-1, with 11 nucleotides matching TRBD2. Losses at the gene ends were 6 bases for V and 7 bases for J; bases not matched to a gene: 8. This CDR3 region has 15 residues. In germline, CDR1 is MNHEY, CDR2 SMNVEV (reference sequence).

This rearrangement joins TRBV19 to TRBJ1-1; D not certain. This CDR3 region has 12 residues. Germline CDR1 LNHDA, CDR2 SQIVND (reference sequence). V was trimmed by 10 bases and J by 7 bases, leaving 16 bases between them. The CDR3 DNA reads TGTGCCACCCATCGGAGGCCTGATGAAGCTTTCTTT. This translates into CATHRRPDEAFF.

The chain has TRBV5-4 and TRBJ2-2, with TRBD2 matching over 10 bases. Trimming took 10 bases from V and 0 from J; bases not matched to a gene: 6. The CDR3 runs to 15 residues. CDR1 is SGHNT, CDR2 YYREEE, per germline (reference sequence). This CDR3 reads CALLAGPANTGELFF. In DNA, the CDR3 is TGTGCCCTACTAGCGGGGCCCGCGAACACCGGGGAGCTGTTTTTT.

This clone was seen just once. This chain joins TRBV5-1 and TRBJ2-3; 7 positions agree with TRBD2. V lost 3 bases, J lost 1 base, and 8 bases stayed unmatched. Germline V gene data show CDR1 as SGHRS and CDR2 as YFSETQ. The CDR3 contains 16 residues. This chain's CDR3 is CASSYGEGSGTDTQYF. CDR3 bases: TGCGCCAGCAGCTACGGGGAGGGTTCAGGCACAGATACGCAGTATTTT.

J is TRBJ2-7 and V is TRBV7-8; D is unresolved. Trimming stripped 2 bases from V and 4 bases from J, with 3 bases between. CDR3 length: 11 amino acids. Germline loops: CDR1 SGHVS, CDR2 FQNEAQ. The CDR3 sequence is CASSLLYEQYF. CDR3 bases: TGTGCCAGCAGCTTACTTTACGAGCAGTACTTC. Full variable domain (missing parts from reference TRBV7-8 and TRBJ2-7): GAGVSQSPRYKVAKRGQDVALRCDPISGHVSLFWYQQALGQGPEFLTYFQNEAQLDKSGLPSDRFFAERPEGSVSTLKIQRTQQEDSAVYLCASSLLYEQYFGPGTRLTVT.

This chain links TRBV25-1 with TRBJ1-2; 7 bases line up with TRBD1. CDR3 length equals 15 residues. CDR1 is MGHDK and CDR2 is SYGVNS in the germline V gene. After removal of 7 bases from V and 6 bases from J, the junction contained 14 bases not matched to a gene. The CDR3: CASILKGAHKNGYTF. CDR3 nucleotides: TGTGCCAGCATTTTGAAGGGGGCGCATAAGAATGGCTACACCTTC.

The chain links TRBV11-2 to TRBJ1-1, with D perhaps TRBD1 (5 bases). V lost 5 bases and J lost 0, with 19 bases in between. Germline V gene sequence: CDR1 SGHAT, CDR2 FQNNGV. The CDR3 is 17 amino acids. CDR3 in amino acids: CASSNERGLGVNTEAFF. CDR3 nucleotides: TGTGCCAGCAGCAACGAAAGGGGCTTAGGGGTGAACACTGAAGCTTTCTTT.

The chain uses TRBV30 and TRBJ2-3; D is possibly TRBD2 (7 bases). CDR1 and CDR2 (germline): GTSNPN, SVGIG (reference sequence). There are 15 residues in the CDR3. V was shortened by 8 bases and J by 0 bases, with 18 bases between the two germline ends. The CDR3 nucleotides are TGTGCCCCCCCTGGGGCGGGGGCTAGCACAGATACGCAGTATTTT. It codes for CAPPGAGASTDTQYF.

The J gene is TRBJ2-5, the V gene TRBV14, with D hard to call. Germline V lookup: CDR1 SGHDN, CDR2 FVKESK. The V and J ends lost 0 bases and 2 bases respectively, with 16 bases between them. This CDR3 is 17 amino acids long. The CDR3 loop reads CASSQDTVQSLQETQYF. CDR3 nucleotides: TGTGCCAGCAGCCAAGACACTGTACAGAGTCTACAAGAGACCCAGTACTTC. Full variable domain (outside the CDR3, taken from reference TRBV14 and TRBJ2-5): EAGVTQFPSHSVIEKGQTVTLRCDPISGHDNLYWYRRVMGKEIKFLLHFVKESKQDESGMPNNRFLAERTGGTYSTLKVQPAELEDSGVYFCASSQDTVQSLQETQYFGPGTRLLVL.

The chain has TRBV9 and TRBJ1-2; 7 bases match TRBD1. V was clipped by 3 bases and J by 4 bases; unmatched bases: 9. There are 15 residues in the CDR3. Germline values: CDR1 SGDLS, CDR2 YYNGEE. The CDR3 sequence is CASSGTGADSYGYTF. CDR3 sequence (DNA): TGTGCCAGCAGCGGCACAGGGGCGGATAGCTATGGCTACACCTTC.

Concerning this clone: One junction end disagrees with the germline gene, perhaps due to a read error. The chain couples TRBV18 to TRBJ2-7; 7 nucleotides align to TRBD1. CDR3 length: 14 amino acids. Looked up from germline, CDR1 is KGHSH and CDR2 is LQKENI. The CDR3 bases are TGTGCCAGCTCGCCACGAGGACAGGCCTACGAGCAGTACTTC. The encoded protein is CASSPRGQAYEQYF.

This clone was seen a few times. The chain links TRBV7-7 to TRBJ2-3; 8 nucleotides agree with TRBD1. The V gene end was trimmed by 5 bases and the J gene end by 4 bases; junction bases not matched to a gene: 5. CDR3 length: 14 residues. CDR1 is SSHAT and CDR2 is FNYEAQ in the germline V gene (reference sequence). CDR3 protein: CASSPGQGPDTQYF. The CDR3 DNA sequence: TGTGCCAGCAGCCCTGGACAGGGTCCAGATACGCAGTATTTT.

This clone appeared a single time. This chain connects TRBV7-9 to TRBJ2-7, with a tentative D call TRBD2 (5 bases). Trimming removed 2 bases from V and 6 bases from J, with 14 bases in between. The CDR3 consists of 14 residues. Per germline, CDR1 SEHNR and CDR2 FQNEAQ (reference sequence). CDR3 region: CASSLKGREGEQYF. CDR3 coding DNA: TGTGCCAGCAGCTTAAAGGGTAGAGAGGGCGAGCAGTACTTC.

About this clone: The sample holds other DNA sequences that translate to the same CDR3. The chain employs TRBV5-1 and TRBJ1-1; the D is unclear. This CDR3 comprises 13 residues. The ends were cut back, 0 bases at V and 2 bases at J, with 5 bases in the middle. Looked up from germline, CDR1 is SGHRS and CDR2 is YFSETQ. This CDR3 reads CASSLGANTEAFF. CDR3 nucleotides: TGCGCCAGCAGCTTGGGGGCAAACACTGAAGCTTTCTTT.

The sample holds a few counts of this clone. This chain joins TRBV6-6 and TRBJ1-2; D possibly corresponds to TRBD1 (6 bases). Trimming pared 2 bases from V and 4 bases from J, leaving 17 bases between. CDR3 length: 16 amino acids. Germline lookup yields CDR1 MNHNY and CDR2 SVGAGI (reference sequence). The CDR3 sequence is CASSYALGGRVYGYTF. The CDR3 region has the DNA TGTGCCAGCAGTTACGCCTTGGGGGGGCGCGTCTATGGCTACACCTTC.

This clone occurred once. The chain joins TRBV7-2 to TRBJ2-7; no clear D. Trimming stripped 3 bases from V and 2 bases from J, with 11 bases between. The CDR3 runs 14 residues. Germline V gene sequence: CDR1 SGHTA, CDR2 FQGNSA. The CDR3 protein is CASSFSHLPYEQYF. The CDR3 DNA reads TGTGCCAGCAGCTTTAGCCACTTACCCTACGAGCAGTACTTC.

The chain carries TRBV19 and TRBJ2-7; TRBD2 aligns across 10 bases. The CDR3 runs to 15 residues. CDR1 is LNHDA, CDR2 SQIVND, per germline (reference sequence). V dropped 2 bases and J dropped 3; count of bases not matched to a gene: 4. In DNA form, the CDR3 reads TGTGCCAGTAGTATACTAGCGGGAGACGTCTACGAGCAGTACTTC. The encoded protein is CASSILAGDVYEQYF.

The chain joins TRBV28 to TRBJ1-5; a possible D gene is TRBD1 (5 bases). The V end was cut by 7 bases, the J end by 12 bases, with 16 bases between. CDR1 MDHEN and CDR2 SYDVKM come from the germline V gene. The CDR3 totals 12 residues. CDR3 in amino acids: CASNKLRDLQHF. For the CDR3, the DNA is TGTGCCAGCAATAAACTGCGGGACCTCCAGCATTTT.

The sample holds one count of this clone. The chain recombines TRBV18 with TRBJ1-1; D unclear. Germline V gene data show CDR1 as KGHSH and CDR2 as LQKENI. The CDR3 has 13 amino acids. Deletions cut 2 bases from V and 2 bases from J, with 6 bases between. The chain's CDR3 is CASSPNINTEAFF. The DNA for the CDR3 is TGTGCCAGCTCACCAAACATTAACACTGAAGCTTTCTTT. Filled out from reference TRBV18 and TRBJ1-1, the complete variable domain reads NAGVMQNPRHLVRRRGQEARLRCSPMKGHSHVYWYRQLPEEGLKFMVYLQKENIIDESGMPKERFSAEFPKEGPSILRIQQVVRGDSAAYFCASSPNINTEAFFGQGTRLTVV.

The CDR3, as DNA: TGTGCCACCCAGCTTAGAGTGTTGGGGCCTAGCGGGAGGCATGAGCAGTTCTTC. It translates to CATQLRVLGPSGRHEQFF. The genes are TRBV7-9 and TRBJ2-1; 11 nucleotides align to TRBD2. The V and J ends lost 10 bases and 8 bases, in that order; junction bases with no gene match: 22. Germline-derived CDR1 and CDR2 are SEHNR and FQNEAQ (reference sequence). The CDR3 has 18 residues.

The chain carries TRBV7-9 and TRBJ2-1; 13 bases fit TRBD2. V lost 5 bases to trimming and J lost 7 bases; unmatched junction nucleotides: 5. The CDR3 sequence is 15 residues long. Germline CDR1 SEHNR, CDR2 FQNEAQ (reference sequence). This chain's CDR3 is CASSTSGGAGNEQFF. The CDR3 nucleotides are TGTGCCAGCAGCACTAGCGGGGGGGCGGGTAATGAGCAGTTCTTC.

This clone was seen more than once but under ten times. The chain employs TRBV28 and TRBJ1-5; D might be TRBD1 (5 bases). Trimming left V 7 bases short and J 6 bases short, with 19 bases between. The CDR3 covers 15 residues. Per the germline V gene, CDR1 is MDHEN and CDR2 is SYDVKM. The CDR3 region is CASKAGAGLSQPQHF. The CDR3 nucleotides are TGTGCCAGCAAGGCTGGGGCAGGGCTAAGTCAGCCCCAGCATTTT.

V is TRBV6-1 and J is TRBJ2-3; TRBD1 matches 9 bases. The CDR3 consists of 17 residues. V dropped 0 bases and J dropped 4; count of bases not matched to a gene: 8. CDR1 is MNHNS and CDR2 is SASEGT in the germline V gene. The CDR3 here is CASSEAPTGGWADTQYF. CDR3 sequence (DNA): TGTGCCAGCAGTGAAGCTCCAACAGGGGGCTGGGCAGATACGCAGTATTTT.

This clone was picked up a small number of times. The V call is TRBV6-5, the J call TRBJ1-1; the D gene is possibly TRBD1 (5 bases). Germline V CDR1 and CDR2: MNHEY, SVGAGI. V lost 3 bases and J 3 bases, leaving 11 bases between the germline ends. This CDR3 spans 14 amino acids. The CDR3 DNA is TGTGCCAGCAGTTATTCCCAGGGTTACACTGAAGCTTTCTTT. Translating it yields CASSYSQGYTEAFF.